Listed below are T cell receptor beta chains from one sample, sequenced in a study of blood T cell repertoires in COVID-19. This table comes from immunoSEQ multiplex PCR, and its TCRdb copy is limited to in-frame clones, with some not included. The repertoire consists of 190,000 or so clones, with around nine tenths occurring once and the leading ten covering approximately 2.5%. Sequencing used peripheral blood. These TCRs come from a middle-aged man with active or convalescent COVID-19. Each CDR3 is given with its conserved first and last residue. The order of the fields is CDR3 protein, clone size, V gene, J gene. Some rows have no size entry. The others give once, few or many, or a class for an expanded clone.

CDR3: CASTAQGALNSPLHF
size: NA
V: TRBV6-5
J: TRBJ1-6

CDR3: CASSDSTVKVRCYTF
size: few
V: TRBV6-4
J: TRBJ1-2

CDR3: CASSEDSTNSPLHF
size: NA
V: TRBV6-1
J: TRBJ1-6

CDR3: CASSYRQEVGGYTF
size: NA
V: TRBV6-2/TRBV6-3
J: TRBJ1-2

CDR3: CASSRTGEQWFF
size: NA
V: TRBV5-4
J: TRBJ2-1

CDR3: CASSLLRGFPEKLFF
size: NA
V: TRBV7-9
J: TRBJ1-4

CDR3: CAIRDRLSYEQYF
size: NA
V: TRBV10-3
J: TRBJ2-7

CDR3: CSFGRIPEAFF
size: NA
V: TRBV29-1
J: TRBJ1-1

CDR3: CASSIGQGQGFNEKLFF
size: NA
V: TRBV19
J: TRBJ1-4

CDR3: CASSLLGAYEQYF
size: NA
V: TRBV13
J: TRBJ2-7

CDR3: CASNVPAGLQETQYF
size: once
V: TRBV2
J: TRBJ2-5

CDR3: CASSYGLVLTEQFF
size: NA
V: TRBV7-9
J: TRBJ2-1

CDR3: CASSLGSAGSSNTGELFF
size: NA
V: TRBV7-6
J: TRBJ2-2

CDR3: CASSSSPPGLSNTGELFF
size: NA
V: TRBV7-3
J: TRBJ2-2

CDR3: CASSLQGNGYTF
size: NA
V: TRBV11-3
J: TRBJ1-2

CDR3: CASSEPLAGADTQYF
size: NA
V: TRBV25-1
J: TRBJ2-3

CDR3: CASRGTGQANEKLFF
size: NA
V: TRBV28
J: TRBJ1-4

CDR3: CASSLVQGMNTIYF
size: few
V: TRBV5-1
J: TRBJ1-3

CDR3: CASSTRKGVDEQYF
size: NA
V: TRBV11-2
J: TRBJ2-7

CDR3: CATKRDGYTF
size: NA
V: TRBV6-5
J: TRBJ1-2

CDR3: CASSLGRGHYGYTF
size: NA
V: TRBV28
J: TRBJ1-2

CDR3: CASSSGIRTNEKLFF
size: NA
V: TRBV5-8
J: TRBJ1-4

CDR3: CASSFDRDPYNEQFF
size: NA
V: TRBV6-2/TRBV6-3
J: TRBJ2-1

CDR3: CAWTRHSYGYTF
size: NA
V: TRBV30
J: TRBJ1-2

CDR3: CASSGGTGNTEAFF
size: NA
V: TRBV7-8
J: TRBJ1-1

CDR3: CASSFNDRGTEAFF
size: NA
V: TRBV5-1
J: TRBJ1-1

CDR3: CASSLRGGETQYF
size: once
V: TRBV13
J: TRBJ2-5

CDR3: CASRPLSGSYGYTF
size: NA
V: TRBV5-4
J: TRBJ1-2

CDR3: CASSPGPYTDTQYF
size: NA
V: TRBV5-6
J: TRBJ2-3